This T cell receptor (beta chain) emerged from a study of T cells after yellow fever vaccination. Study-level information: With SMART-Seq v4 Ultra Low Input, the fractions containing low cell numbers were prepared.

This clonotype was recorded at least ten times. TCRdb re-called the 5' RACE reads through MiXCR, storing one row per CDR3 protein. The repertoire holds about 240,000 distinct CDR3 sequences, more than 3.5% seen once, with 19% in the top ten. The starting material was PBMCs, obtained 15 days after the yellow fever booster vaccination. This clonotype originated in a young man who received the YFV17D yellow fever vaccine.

DNA for the CDR3: TGCGCCAGCAGCCCAGGGAACATGAACACTGAAGCTTTCTTT. It codes for CASSPGNMNTEAFF. V gene TRBV5-1 combines with J gene TRBJ1-1, with D tentatively TRBD1 (5 bases). Trimming removed 4 bases from V and 0 bases from J, with 10 bases in between. There are 14 residues in the CDR3. The germline gives CDR1 SGHRS, CDR2 YFSETQ.